Listed below are T cell receptor beta chains from one sample, sequenced in a study of cytomegalovirus exposure and HLA in healthy donors. Profiled with immunoSEQ multiplex PCR; TCRdb holds only in-frame clones, not every one. The repertoire holds around 170,000 clones, with more than 60% as singletons. The sample comprised PBMCs. The receptors come from a woman aged 40 to 50 in good health and CMV-seropositive. Both conserved end residues are part of each CDR3. A D gene is named only where the DNA matches it firmly. The size field is filled for only some rows; it gives once, few, many or a size class.

>.|TRBV2|.|TRBJ2-7
TGTGCCAGCAGCGCATCAGGGGGGTCCTACGAGCAGTACTTC
CASSASGGSYEQYF
>.|TRBV4-3|.|TRBJ2-7
TGCGCCAGCAGCCAAGCGAGAGGAGGAGACTACGAGCAGTACTTC
CASSQARGGDYEQYF
>TRBD2|TRBV28|.|TRBJ2-1
TGTGCCAGCAGGACTAGCGGGTCCTACAATGAGCAGTTCTTC
CASRTSGSYNEQFF
>TRBD2|TRBV7-9|.|TRBJ2-5
TGTGCCAGCAGCCCTATTAATGATTGGACTAGCGGGGCCAGGACCCAGTACTTC
CASSPINDWTSGARTQYF
>.|TRBV6-6|.|TRBJ1-2
TGTGCCAGCAGTTCCTCGACAGCTAACTATGGCTACACCTTC
CASSSSTANYGYTF
>TRBD1|TRBV7-9|.|TRBJ2-7
TGTGCCAGCAGCTCCCCGGACAGGGTTTACGAGCAGTACTTC
CASSSPDRVYEQYF
>.|TRBV19|.|TRBJ1-4
TGTGCCAGTAGTGCCGAACAGGGTTGGGAAAAACTGTTTTTT
CASSAEQGWEKLFF
>.|TRBV19|.|TRBJ2-1
TGTGCCAGTAGTATAGAACAACAGCCCAACAATGAGCAGTTCTTC
CASSIEQQPNNEQFF
>TRBD2|TRBV2|.|TRBJ2-2
TGTGCCAGCAGCGGGACTAGCGGGGGGCTTGGCACCGGGGAGCTGTTTTTT
CASSGTSGGLGTGELFF
>.|TRBV4-3|few|TRBJ2-6
TGCGCCAGCAGCCGGGGGGGCGCCCCTGGAGGGGCCAACGTCCTGACTTTC
CASSRGGAPGGANVLTF
>TRBD1|TRBV19|.|TRBJ1-5
TGTGCCAGTAGTCGAACGGAGGGGGCGAGCAATCAGCCCCAGCATTTT
CASSRTEGASNQPQHF
>.|TRBV5-1|.|TRBJ2-2
TGCGCCAGCAGACCCGACAGAAACACCGGGGAGCTGTTTTTT
CASRPDRNTGELFF
>.|TRBV30|.|TRBJ1-1
TGTGCCTGGAGAGTATTAGGCAGGGACACTGAAGCTTTCTTT
CAWRVLGRDTEAFF
>.|TRBV30|.|TRBJ2-3
TGTGCCTGGACCGAGGAGGGCCCAGATACGCAGTATTTT
CAWTEEGPDTQYF
>.|TRBV18|.|TRBJ1-1
TGTGCCAGCTCACCACCGGGCCGAAGTACTGAAGCTTTCTTT
CASSPPGRSTEAFF
>TRBD1|TRBV2|.|TRBJ2-2
TGTGCCAGCAGCGGGGACAGGGGCGCCGGGGAGCTGTTTTTT
CASSGDRGAGELFF
>.|TRBV27|.|TRBJ2-7
TGTGCCAGCAGATACCAGGGATCCTACGAGCAGTACTTC
CASRYQGSYEQYF
>.|TRBV12-5|.|TRBJ2-5
TGTGCTAGTGGTCCCTCGGCGGGGGAGACCCAGTACTTC
CASGPSAGETQYF
>TRBD1|TRBV27|.|TRBJ1-1
TGTGCCAGCCGCGGACGACAGGGCCTCACTGAAGCTTTCTTT
CASRGRQGLTEAFF
>.|TRBV6-5|.|TRBJ1-2
TGTGCCAGCAGTTACTTTGGAGTAACCTATGGCTACACCTTC
CASSYFGVTYGYTF
>TRBD1|TRBV15|.|TRBJ1-2
TGTGCCACCAGCAGAGGAGGACAGGGGTACTATGGCTACACCTTC
CATSRGGQGYYGYTF
>TRBD1|TRBV7-9|.|TRBJ1-2
TGTGCCAGCAGCTCCACCGGGACAGGGGTAGAGCCGTACTATGGCTACACCTTC
CASSSTGTGVEPYYGYTF
>.|TRBV30|.|TRBJ1-6
TGTGCCTGGAGGAGAGGCTCACCCCTCCACTTT
CAWRRGSPLHF
>TRBD1|TRBV25-1|.|TRBJ1-3
TGTGCCAGCAGAAGATCGACAGGGAGCTCTGGAAACACCATATATTTT
CASRRSTGSSGNTIYF
>TRBD2|TRBV10-1|.|TRBJ2-4
TGCGCCAGCGGCGGGGGGCCCTTAGCCAAAAACATTCAGTACTTC
CASGGGPLAKNIQYF
>.|TRBV7-8|.|TRBJ1-5
TGTGCCAGCAGCCAAGGAGGGCCGAATCAGCCCCAGCATTTT
CASSQGGPNQPQHF
>.|TRBV18|.|TRBJ2-5
TGTGCCAGCTCCCGTGACCGACAAAACCAAGAGACCCAGTACTTC
CASSRDRQNQETQYF
>TRBD1|TRBV7-2|.|TRBJ2-2
TGTGCCAGCAGCTCAGGCGGGACAGGGATCTCGAACACCGGGGAGCTGTTTTTT
CASSSGGTGISNTGELFF
>TRBD1|TRBV28|.|TRBJ1-2
TGTGCCAGCAGGCTGGGACAGCTCTATGGCTACACCTTC
CASRLGQLYGYTF
>TRBD2|TRBV19|.|TRBJ2-5
TGTGCCAGTAGTATTCGGACTAGCGGGCGGCCAGAGACCCAGTACTTC
CASSIRTSGRPETQYF
>.|TRBV29-1|.|TRBJ2-2
TGCAGCGCTGGACAGAACACCGGGGAGCTGTTTTTT
CSAGQNTGELFF
>.|TRBV4-2|few|TRBJ1-2
TGTGCCAGCACCAACCCAAGACAGCCCAATAACTATGGCTACACCTTC
CASTNPRQPNNYGYTF
>TRBD1|TRBV4-3|few|TRBJ1-2
TGCGCCAGCAGCCAAGATCTGGTGGCAGGGGGCTATGGCTACACCTTC
CASSQDLVAGGYGYTF
>.|TRBV25-1|.|TRBJ1-1
TGTGCCAGCAGTGAACGCTACGGGAGGTCGGGGAACACTGAAGCTTTCTTT
CASSERYGRSGNTEAFF
>.|TRBV7-2|once|TRBJ2-1
TGTGCCAGCAGCTTAGGAACTTCGGTTTTCTCCTACAATGAGCAGTTCTTC
CASSLGTSVFSYNEQFF
>.|TRBV12-5|.|TRBJ2-5
TGTGCTAGTGGTCCCGGTAGCGGTCGGGAGACCCAGTACTTC
CASGPGSGRETQYF
>TRBD1|TRBV29-1|.|TRBJ2-7
TGCAGCGTTGAAGCGGCAGGGGGCGGCGAGCAGTACTTC
CSVEAAGGGEQYF
>TRBD1|TRBV5-1|.|TRBJ1-1
TGCGCCAGCAGCTCGGATAGGACAGGGACGAACACTGAAGCTTTCTTT
CASSSDRTGTNTEAFF
>TRBD1|TRBV7-9|.|TRBJ1-1
TGTGCCAGCAGCTCCCGGGACAGGGGGCGATGGGCTTTCTTT
CASSSRDRGRWAFF
>.|TRBV6-5|few|TRBJ2-5
TGTGCCAGCGTGCTCGGGGGAGAGACCCAGTACTTC
CASVLGGETQYF
>.|TRBV28|.|TRBJ1-4
TGTGCCAGCAGCCACCATCAGACAGGCGGGGAAAAACTGTTTTTT
CASSHHQTGGEKLFF
>TRBD1|TRBV2|.|TRBJ1-6
TGTGCCAGCAGTGTCACCGGGACAGGGAAGTCACCCCTCCACTTT
CASSVTGTGKSPLHF
>.|TRBV5-1|.|TRBJ1-1
TGCGCCAGCAGCTTGGGGACAGTCACTGAAGCTTTCTTT
CASSLGTVTEAFF
>TRBD1|TRBV5-6|.|TRBJ1-2
TGTGCCAGCAGCACGCGGACAGGGGGCATTAGCCAGGGTGGCTACACCTTC
CASSTRTGGISQGGYTF
>TRBD1|TRBV20-1|.|TRBJ1-2
TGCAGTGCTGGACAGGGGGGTGGCTACACCTTC
CSAGQGGGYTF
>.|TRBV27|.|TRBJ2-3
TGTGCCAGCAGTTCCGACAACGGGGTCGAGGCAGATACGCAGTATTTT
CASSSDNGVEADTQYF
>.|TRBV19|.|TRBJ2-6
TGTGCCAGTAGACACGCTGGGGCCAACGTCCTGACTTTC
CASRHAGANVLTF
>TRBD1|TRBV6-1|many|TRBJ2-7
TGTGCCAGCAGTGAAGTTCCGGGACAGGCATCCGACGAGCAGTACTTC
CASSEVPGQASDEQYF
>.|TRBV5-5|.|TRBJ2-6
TGTGCCAGCAGCCAGATATCGACAGTCGGTGGGGCCAACGTCCTGACTTTC
CASSQISTVGGANVLTF
>TRBD1|TRBV7-2|.|TRBJ1-1
TGTGCCAGCAGCTTAGCGGGACAGGGGAGGAAAGCTTTCTTT
CASSLAGQGRKAFF
>.|TRBV7-9|.|TRBJ1-2
TGTGCCAGCAGCTTACAGGGGCCCTATGGCTACACCTTC
CASSLQGPYGYTF
>TRBD1|TRBV6-5|.|TRBJ2-6
TGTGCCAGCAGCCGCACAGGGGTTGGGGCCAACGTCCTGACTTTC
CASSRTGVGANVLTF
>TRBD1|TRBV7-8|.|TRBJ1-5
TGTGCCAGCAGCTTAGCGCTCACAGGGGGCGGCAATCAGCCCCAGCATTTT
CASSLALTGGGNQPQHF
>.|TRBV19|.|TRBJ2-3
TGTGCCAGTAGTATAAGGGGCACCGGGACAGATACGCAGTATTTT
CASSIRGTGTDTQYF
>.|TRBV25-1|.|TRBJ2-1
TGTGCCAGCAGTGATCCTATACCGGGACACAACTCCTACAATGAGCAGTTCTTC
CASSDPIPGHNSYNEQFF
>.|TRBV7-8|few|TRBJ1-6
TGTGCCAGCAGCTTAGGTTTAGTAGGAGTTCGTCTATCACCCCTCCACTTT
CASSLGLVGVRLSPLHF
>.|TRBV19|.|TRBJ1-5
TGTGCCAGTAGTATAGATACGGGGGGGGCTCAGCCCCAGCATTTT
CASSIDTGGAQPQHF
>TRBD1|TRBV14|.|TRBJ1-2
TGTGCCAGCAGCCTATCGGGGACAGCCGTCTATGGCTACACCTTC
CASSLSGTAVYGYTF